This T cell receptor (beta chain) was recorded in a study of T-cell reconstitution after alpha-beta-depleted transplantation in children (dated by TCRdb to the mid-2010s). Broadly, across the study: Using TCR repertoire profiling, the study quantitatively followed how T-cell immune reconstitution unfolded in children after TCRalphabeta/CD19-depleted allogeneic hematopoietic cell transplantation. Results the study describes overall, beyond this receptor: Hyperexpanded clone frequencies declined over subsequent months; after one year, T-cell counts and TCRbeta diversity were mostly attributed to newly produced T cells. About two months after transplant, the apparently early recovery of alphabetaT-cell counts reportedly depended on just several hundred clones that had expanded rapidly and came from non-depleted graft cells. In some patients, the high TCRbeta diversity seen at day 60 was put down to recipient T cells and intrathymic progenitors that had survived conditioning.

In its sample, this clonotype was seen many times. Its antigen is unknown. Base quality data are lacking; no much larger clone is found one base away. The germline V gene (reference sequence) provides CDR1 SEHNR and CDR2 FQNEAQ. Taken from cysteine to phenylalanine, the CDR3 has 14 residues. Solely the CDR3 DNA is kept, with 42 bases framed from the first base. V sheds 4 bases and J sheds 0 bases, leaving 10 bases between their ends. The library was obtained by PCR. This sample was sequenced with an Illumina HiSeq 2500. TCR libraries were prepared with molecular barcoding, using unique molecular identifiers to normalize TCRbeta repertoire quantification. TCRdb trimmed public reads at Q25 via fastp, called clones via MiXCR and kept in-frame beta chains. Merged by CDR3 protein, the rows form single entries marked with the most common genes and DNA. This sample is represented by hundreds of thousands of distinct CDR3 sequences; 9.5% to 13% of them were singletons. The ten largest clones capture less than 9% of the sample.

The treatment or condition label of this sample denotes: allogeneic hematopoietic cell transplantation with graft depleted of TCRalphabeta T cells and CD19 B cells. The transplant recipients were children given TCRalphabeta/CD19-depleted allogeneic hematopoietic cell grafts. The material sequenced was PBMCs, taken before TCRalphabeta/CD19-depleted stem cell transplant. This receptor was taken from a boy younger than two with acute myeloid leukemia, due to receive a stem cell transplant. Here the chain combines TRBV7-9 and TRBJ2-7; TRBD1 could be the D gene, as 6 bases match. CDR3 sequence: CASSSKGHSYEQYF. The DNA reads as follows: TGTGCCAGCAGCTCTAAGGGACACTCCTACGAGCAGTACTTC.